This T cell receptor (beta chain) was retrieved from a study of regulatory dendritic cells for organ transplantation (dated by TCRdb to about 2017). As for the study more broadly: Monocytes were cultured with vitamin D3 on days 0 and 4 and with IL-10 on day 4 to generate regulatory dendritic cells. Sorted naive and memory CD4+ and CD8+ T cells had their TCRbeta repertoires sequenced both before and after allostimulation with either regulatory or mature dendritic cells. On day 6, LPS was added to the DC cultures so that the response of the DCs to a potent maturation-inducing agent could be evaluated. What the study reported, not specific to this receptor: In both subjects, allostimulation led to expansion of memory CD8+ clones, although regulatory dendritic cells appeared to cause more limited expansion than mature dendritic cells did. Sequencing was done in only a couple of subjects, and the authors reported considerable heterogeneity between individuals in the alloreactive memory CD8+ T cell pool. Of the resting subsets, the one holding the most alloreactive TCR clonotypes was memory CD8+ T cells. Repertoires were highly diverse in naive CD4+ and CD8+ T cells, less diverse in memory cells, and most oligoclonal in memory CD8+ cells.

The CDR3 starts with the cysteine, ends with the phenylalanine, and has 13 residues. Only the CDR3 DNA is retained, 39 bases long and in frame from the first base. Looking up the germline V gene yields CDR1 SGHRS and CDR2 YFSETQ. Germline trimming amounts to 4 bases on V and 6 bases on J, with 7 as the count of junction bases outside the gene matches. TCRbeta CDR3 regions were amplified by multiplexed two-step PCR using Vbeta-specific forward primers and Jbeta-specific reverse primers. Through the immunoSEQ service, TCRbeta libraries were sequenced on an Illumina instrument. In the authors' own workflow: IMGT annotation was used to assign V, D and J genes, and synthetic CDR3 analogues were used to correct counts for multiplex PCR bias. In the immunoSEQ Analyzer, repertoire clonality was calculated as one minus the normalized Shannon entropy. Fisher's exact test with Benjamini-Hochberg false discovery rate control was used to define clonal expansion, with two-tailed P<0.01. The table was pulled from immuneACCESS by TCRdb, which kept in-frame rearrangements only. Such tables lose some clones; where checked, under half of the loss comes from unresolved V genes, and the rest has no known cause. The V and J calls and clone size come from that table; D and trimming were worked out from the DNA. The sample has 13,000 or so clones on record, about three fifths of them singletons. The ten largest clones capture roughly 1.2% of the sample.

This clone was seen a few times. What this receptor recognizes is not known. The record has no base qualities; no much larger clone is one base away. Sorted T cell subsets were CFSE-labeled and co-cultured for 5 days with allogeneic regulatory or mature dendritic cells at a 1:10 DC:T ratio. FACS was used to sort CD4+ or CD8+ cells into naive T cells, defined as CD45RA+, and memory T cells, defined as CD45RO+. Two healthy control subjects provided the T cells used for TCR sequencing. The Qiagen DNeasy Blood & Tissue Kit was used to extract genomic DNA. Sequenced input: naive CD8+ T cells from blood cultured with dendritic cells. The cell subset or site tag for this specimen amounts to: CD45RA+ naive T cells. The source is a human donor in good health. The receptor chain draws on TRBV5-1 and TRBJ2-7, with 7 central nucleotides matching TRBD1. In nucleotides, the sequence is TGCGCCAGCAGCCAGACAGGGTCGGGCGAGCAGTACTTC. It encodes CASSQTGSGEQYF.